This TCR beta chain originates from a study of cytomegalovirus exposure and HLA in healthy donors. Vbeta (60) and Jbeta (13) primers were used in the PCR. Original analysis: The authors later counted roughly 87 million unique TCR beta chains, roughly 11 million of them shared. TCRdb keeps only in-frame clones here, not all; method: immunoSEQ multiplex PCR. From that table come the V and J calls and clone size; the DNA was used to work out D and trimming. The profile covers some 85,000 clones, with approximately 80% appearing a single time and more than 2.5% taken by the ten largest. The receptor was derived from a man aged 35 to 55 in good health and CMV-seronegative. The sequenced sample consisted of PBMCs.

The CDR3 loop is CASTYRGLPNTGELFF. CDR3 coding DNA: TGTGCCAGCACGTACAGGGGACTCCCAAACACCGGGGAGCTGTTTTTT. V gene TRBV2 combines with J gene TRBJ2-2, with a possible D match to TRBD1 (7 bases). The CDR3 runs to 16 residues. CDR1 and CDR2 (germline): SNHLY, FYNNEI. V shed 7 bases and J shed 2 bases, with 17 bases lying between them.